This TCR beta chain was obtained from a study of CD8+ T cells in alopecia areata. The CDR3 covers 15 residues. Germline CDR1 is SGHVS and CDR2 is FQNEAQ. V lost 0 bases to trimming and J lost 5 bases; unmatched junction nucleotides: 3. Study-wide findings and caveats: An increase in clonality over normal scalp was evident in lesional scalp, especially alopecia totalis/universalis. Mouse data revealed clearer TCR sharing than patient data did, a gap possibly tied to HLA.

It was cDNA, reverse transcribed from extracted RNA, that served as the sequencing template. Data came from immunoSEQ multiplex PCR; TCRdb stores just in-frame clones and leaves some out. This sample has 25,000 to 40,000 clones, with around 80% found just once. As regards this clone: Its target is unknown.

The TCR was taken from a human donor with alopecia areata. The specimen sequenced was NKG2D-low CD8+ T cells sorted from blood. J is TRBJ2-5 and V is TRBV7-8; 10 bases map to TRBD1. The chain's CDR3 is CASSLAGTGVETQYF. CDR3 bases: TGTGCCAGCAGCTTAGCCGGGACAGGGGTTGAGACCCAGTACTTC.